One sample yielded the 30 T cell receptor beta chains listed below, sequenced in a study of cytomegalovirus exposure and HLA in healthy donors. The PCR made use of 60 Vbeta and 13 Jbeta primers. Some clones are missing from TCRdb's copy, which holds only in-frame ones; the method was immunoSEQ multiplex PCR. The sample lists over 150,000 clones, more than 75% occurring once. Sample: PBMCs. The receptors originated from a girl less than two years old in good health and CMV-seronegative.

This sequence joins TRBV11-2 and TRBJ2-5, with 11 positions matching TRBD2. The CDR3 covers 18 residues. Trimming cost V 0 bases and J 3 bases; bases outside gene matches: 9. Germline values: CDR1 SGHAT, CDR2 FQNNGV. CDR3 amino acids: CASSLDPAGTSGKETQYF. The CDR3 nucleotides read TGTGCCAGCAGCTTAGACCCTGCCGGGACTAGCGGTAAAGAGACCCAGTACTTC.

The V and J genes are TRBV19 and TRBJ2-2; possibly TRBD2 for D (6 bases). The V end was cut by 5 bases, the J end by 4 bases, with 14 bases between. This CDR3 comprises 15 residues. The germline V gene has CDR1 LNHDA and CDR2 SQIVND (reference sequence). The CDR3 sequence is CASSATSAGTGELFF. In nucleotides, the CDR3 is TGTGCCAGTAGTGCGACTAGTGCAGGCACCGGGGAGCTGTTTTTT.

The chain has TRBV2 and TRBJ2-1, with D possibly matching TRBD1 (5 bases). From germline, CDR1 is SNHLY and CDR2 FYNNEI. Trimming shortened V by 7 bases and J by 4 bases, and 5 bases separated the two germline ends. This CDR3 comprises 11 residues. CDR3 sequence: CASTGYNEQFF. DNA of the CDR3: TGTGCCAGCACAGGGTACAATGAGCAGTTCTTC.

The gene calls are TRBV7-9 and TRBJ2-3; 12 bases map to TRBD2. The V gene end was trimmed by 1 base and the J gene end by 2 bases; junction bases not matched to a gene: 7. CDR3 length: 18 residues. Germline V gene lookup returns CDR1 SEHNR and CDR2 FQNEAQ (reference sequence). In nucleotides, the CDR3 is TGTGCCAGCAGCTTAGACCTAGCGGGAGGGCCGAACACAGATACGCAGTATTTT. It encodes CASSLDLAGGPNTDTQYF.

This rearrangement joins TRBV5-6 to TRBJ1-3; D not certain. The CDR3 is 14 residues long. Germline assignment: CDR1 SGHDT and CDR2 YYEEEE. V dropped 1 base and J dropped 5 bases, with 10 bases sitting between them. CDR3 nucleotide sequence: TGTGCCAGCAGCTTGTCGCAGGCGCGAAACACCATATATTTT. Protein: CASSLSQARNTIYF. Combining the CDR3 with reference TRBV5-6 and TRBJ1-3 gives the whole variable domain DAGVTQSPTHLIKTRGQQVTLRCSPKSGHDTVSWYQQALGQGPQFIFQYYEEEERQRGNFPDRFSGHQFPNYSSELNVNALLLGDSALYLCASSLSQARNTIYFGEGSWLTVV.

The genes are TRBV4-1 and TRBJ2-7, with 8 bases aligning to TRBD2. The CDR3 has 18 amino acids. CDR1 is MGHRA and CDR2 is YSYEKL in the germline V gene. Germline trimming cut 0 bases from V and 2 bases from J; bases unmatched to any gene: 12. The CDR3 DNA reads TGCGCCAGCAGCCAAGAAACTTGGCTAGCGGGTAAACCCTACGAGCAGTACTTC. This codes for CASSQETWLAGKPYEQYF.

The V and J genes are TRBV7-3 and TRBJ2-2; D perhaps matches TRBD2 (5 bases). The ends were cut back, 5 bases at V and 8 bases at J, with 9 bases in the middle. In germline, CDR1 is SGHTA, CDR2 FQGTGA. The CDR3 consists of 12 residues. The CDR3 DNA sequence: TGTGCCAGCAGCCCAGCGGAAGGGGAGCTGTTTTTT. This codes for CASSPAEGELFF.

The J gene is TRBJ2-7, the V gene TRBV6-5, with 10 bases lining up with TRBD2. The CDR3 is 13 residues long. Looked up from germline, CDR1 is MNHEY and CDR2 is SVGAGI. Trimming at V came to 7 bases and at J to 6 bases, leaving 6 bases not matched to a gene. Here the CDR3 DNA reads TGTGCCAGCACCCGAGCGGGAGGGAGCGAGCAGTACTTC. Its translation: CASTRAGGSEQYF.

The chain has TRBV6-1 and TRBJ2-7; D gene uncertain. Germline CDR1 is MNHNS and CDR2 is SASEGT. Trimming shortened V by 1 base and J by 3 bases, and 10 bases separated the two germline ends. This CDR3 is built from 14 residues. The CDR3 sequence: CASSEVGFNYEQYF. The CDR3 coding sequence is TGTGCCAGCAGTGAAGTTGGCTTCAACTACGAGCAGTACTTC.

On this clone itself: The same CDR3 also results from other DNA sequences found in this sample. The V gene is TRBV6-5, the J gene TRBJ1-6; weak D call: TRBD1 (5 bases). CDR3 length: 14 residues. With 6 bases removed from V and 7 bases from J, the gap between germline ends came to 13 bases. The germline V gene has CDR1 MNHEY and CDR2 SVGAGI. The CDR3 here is CASRGRSANSPLHF. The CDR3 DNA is TGTGCCAGCAGGGGGCGTTCGGCAAATTCACCCCTCCACTTT.

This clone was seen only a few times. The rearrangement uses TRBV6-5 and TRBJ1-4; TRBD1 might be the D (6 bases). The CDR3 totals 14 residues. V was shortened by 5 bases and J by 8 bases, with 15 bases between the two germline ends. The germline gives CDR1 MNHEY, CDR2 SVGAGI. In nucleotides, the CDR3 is TGTGCCAGCAGTCCGACACCAAGGGGGGAAAAACTGTTTTTT. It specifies CASSPTPRGEKLFF.

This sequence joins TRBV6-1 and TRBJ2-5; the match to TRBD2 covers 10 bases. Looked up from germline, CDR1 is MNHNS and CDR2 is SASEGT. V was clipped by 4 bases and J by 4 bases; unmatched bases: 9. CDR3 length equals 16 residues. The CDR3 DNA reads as TGTGCCAGCAGTGGCAAAGTAGCGGGGGGCCCAGAGACCCAGTACTTC. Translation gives CASSGKVAGGPETQYF.

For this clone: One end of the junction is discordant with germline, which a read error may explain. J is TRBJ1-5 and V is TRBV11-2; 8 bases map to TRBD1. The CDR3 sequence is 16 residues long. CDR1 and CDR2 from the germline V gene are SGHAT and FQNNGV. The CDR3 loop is CASRLGGQGSNQPQHF. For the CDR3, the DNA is TGTGCCAGCAGGTTAGGAGGACAGGGAAGCAATCAGCCCCAGCATTTT.

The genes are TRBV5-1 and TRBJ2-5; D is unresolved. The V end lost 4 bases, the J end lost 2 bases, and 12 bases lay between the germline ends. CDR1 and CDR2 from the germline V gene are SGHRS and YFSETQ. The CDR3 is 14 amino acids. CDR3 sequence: CASSTNSLQETQYF. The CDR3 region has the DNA TGCGCCAGCAGCACCAACTCCCTTCAAGAGACCCAGTACTTC.

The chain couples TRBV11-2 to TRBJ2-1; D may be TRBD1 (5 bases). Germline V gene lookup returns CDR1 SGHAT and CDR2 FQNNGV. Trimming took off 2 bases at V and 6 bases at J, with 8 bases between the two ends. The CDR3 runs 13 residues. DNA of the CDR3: TGTGCCAGCAGCTTACCCGACAGCAATGAGCAGTTCTTC. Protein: CASSLPDSNEQFF.

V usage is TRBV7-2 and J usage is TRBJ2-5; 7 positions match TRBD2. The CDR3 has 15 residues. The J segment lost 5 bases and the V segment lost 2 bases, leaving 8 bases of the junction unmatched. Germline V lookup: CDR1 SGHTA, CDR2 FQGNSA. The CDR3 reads CASSLTSERQETQYF. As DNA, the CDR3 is TGTGCCAGCAGCTTAACTAGCGAGAGACAGGAGACCCAGTACTTC.

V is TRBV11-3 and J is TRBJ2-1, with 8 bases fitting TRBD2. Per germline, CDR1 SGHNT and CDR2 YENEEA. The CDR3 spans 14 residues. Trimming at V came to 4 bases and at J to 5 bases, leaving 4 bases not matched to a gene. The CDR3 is CASSWAGGNNEQFF. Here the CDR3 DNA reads TGTGCCAGCAGCTGGGCGGGGGGAAACAATGAGCAGTTCTTC. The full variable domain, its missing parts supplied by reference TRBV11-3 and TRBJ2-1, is EAGVVQSPRYKIIEKKQPVAFWCNPISGHNTLYWYLQNLGQGPELLIRYENEEAVDDSQLPKDRFSAERLKGVDSTLKIQPAELGDSAVYLCASSWAGGNNEQFFGPGTRLTVL.

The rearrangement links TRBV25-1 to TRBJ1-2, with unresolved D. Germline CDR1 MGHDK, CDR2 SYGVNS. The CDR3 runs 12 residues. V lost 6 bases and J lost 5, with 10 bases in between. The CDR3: CASRSAGYGYTF. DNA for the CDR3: TGTGCCAGCAGATCTGCGGGGTATGGCTACACCTTC.

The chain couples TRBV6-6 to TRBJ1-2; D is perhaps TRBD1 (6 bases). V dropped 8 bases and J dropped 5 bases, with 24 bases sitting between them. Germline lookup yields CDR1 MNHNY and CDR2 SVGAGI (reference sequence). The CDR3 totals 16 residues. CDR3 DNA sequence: TGTGCCAGCTCTCCCTCCACAGCGGGGGGGCTTTATGGCTACACCTTC. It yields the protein CASSPSTAGGLYGYTF.

The CDR3 loop reads CASSSGQTYNEQFF. The CDR3 DNA follows: TGTGCCAGCAGCTCGGGACAGACATACAATGAGCAGTTCTTC. J is TRBJ2-1 and V is TRBV5-8; 7 bases agree with TRBD1. CDR1 and CDR2 from the germline V gene are SGHTS and YDEGEE. The CDR3 totals 14 residues. V lost 3 bases and J lost 4; bases outside the gene matches: 4. Supplemented by reference TRBV5-8 and TRBJ2-1, the full variable domain reads EAGVTQSPTHLIKTRGQQATLRCSPISGHTSVYWYQQALGLGLQFLLWYDEGEERNRGNFPPRFSGRQFPNYSSELNVNALELEDSALYLCASSSGQTYNEQFFGPGTRLTVL.

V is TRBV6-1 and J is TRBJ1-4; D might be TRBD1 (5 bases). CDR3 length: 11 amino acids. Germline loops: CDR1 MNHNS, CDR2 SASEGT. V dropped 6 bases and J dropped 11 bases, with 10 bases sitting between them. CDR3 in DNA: TGTGCCAGCAGGAGGGACTGGAAACTGTTTTTT. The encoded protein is CASRRDWKLFF.

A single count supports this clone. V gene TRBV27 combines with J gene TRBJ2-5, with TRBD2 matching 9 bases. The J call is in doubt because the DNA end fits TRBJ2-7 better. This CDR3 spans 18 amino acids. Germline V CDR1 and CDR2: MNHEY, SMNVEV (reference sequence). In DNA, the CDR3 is TGTGCCAGCAGTTACGGCTTTAGTGCGGGAGGGCCCCCCTACGAGCAGTACTTC. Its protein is CASSYGFSAGGPPYEQYF.

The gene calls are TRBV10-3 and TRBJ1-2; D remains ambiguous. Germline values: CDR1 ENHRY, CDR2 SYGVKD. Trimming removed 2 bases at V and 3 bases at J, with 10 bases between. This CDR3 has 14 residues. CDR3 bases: TGTGCCATCAGTGAGACGTGGAGGGACTATGGCTACACCTTC. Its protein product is CAISETWRDYGYTF.

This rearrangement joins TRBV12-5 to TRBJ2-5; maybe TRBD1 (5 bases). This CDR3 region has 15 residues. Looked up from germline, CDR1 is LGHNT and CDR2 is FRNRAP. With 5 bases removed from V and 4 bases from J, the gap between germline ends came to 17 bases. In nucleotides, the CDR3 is TGTGCTAGTGGTGAAAACCAGGGATGGCGAGAGACCCAGTACTTC. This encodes CASGENQGWRETQYF.

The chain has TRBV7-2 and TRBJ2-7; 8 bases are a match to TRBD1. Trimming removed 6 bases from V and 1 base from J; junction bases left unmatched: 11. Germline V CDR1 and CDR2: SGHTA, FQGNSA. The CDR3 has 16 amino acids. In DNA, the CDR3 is TGTGCCAGCAGTAAGACAGGGGTTACATTATCCTACGAGCAGTACTTC. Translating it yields CASSKTGVTLSYEQYF.

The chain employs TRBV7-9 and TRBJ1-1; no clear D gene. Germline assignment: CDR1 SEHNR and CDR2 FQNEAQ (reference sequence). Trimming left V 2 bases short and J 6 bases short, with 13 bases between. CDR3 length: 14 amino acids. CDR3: CASSLWGREAEAFF. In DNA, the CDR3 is TGTGCCAGCAGCTTATGGGGTAGGGAGGCTGAAGCTTTCTTT.

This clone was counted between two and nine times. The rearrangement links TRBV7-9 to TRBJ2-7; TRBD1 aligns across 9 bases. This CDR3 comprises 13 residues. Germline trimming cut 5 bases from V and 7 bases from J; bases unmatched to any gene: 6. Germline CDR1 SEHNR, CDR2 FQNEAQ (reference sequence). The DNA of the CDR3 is TGTGCCAGCAGCGATACAGGGGGCGGTGAGCAGTACTTC. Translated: CASSDTGGGEQYF.

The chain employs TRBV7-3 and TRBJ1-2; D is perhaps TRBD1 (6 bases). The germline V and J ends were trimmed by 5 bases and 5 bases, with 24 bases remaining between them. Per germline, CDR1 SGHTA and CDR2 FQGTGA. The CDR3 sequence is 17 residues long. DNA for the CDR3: TGTGCCAGCAGCCTAGTACCCGCTGGGGACAAAGGATATGGCTACACCTTC. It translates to CASSLVPAGDKGYGYTF.

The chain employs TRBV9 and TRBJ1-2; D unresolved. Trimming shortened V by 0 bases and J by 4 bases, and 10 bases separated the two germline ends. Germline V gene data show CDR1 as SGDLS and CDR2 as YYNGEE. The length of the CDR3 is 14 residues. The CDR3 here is CASSVGTELYGYTF. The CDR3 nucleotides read TGTGCCAGCAGCGTAGGGACTGAACTCTATGGCTACACCTTC.

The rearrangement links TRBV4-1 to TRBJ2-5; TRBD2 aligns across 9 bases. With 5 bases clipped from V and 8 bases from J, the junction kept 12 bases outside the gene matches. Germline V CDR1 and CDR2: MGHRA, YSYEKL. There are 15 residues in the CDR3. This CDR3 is CASSYTTSGGGTQYF. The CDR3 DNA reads TGCGCCAGCAGCTACACGACTAGCGGCGGGGGAACCCAGTACTTC.